Listed below are T cell receptor beta chains from one sample, sequenced in a study of blood T cell repertoires in COVID-19. Profiled with immunoSEQ multiplex PCR; TCRdb holds only in-frame clones, not every one. This table has thousands of clones, about four fifths appearing once. Sequenced input: peripheral blood. These TCRs come from a human donor with active COVID-19. The donor label of this sample is uncertain. Each CDR3 is given with its conserved first and last residue. Fields, in order: CDR3 length, V gene, D gene, J gene, clone size, CDR3 protein, CDR3 DNA. D genes are given only for firm matches. Size is omitted from some rows. Given values are once, few, many or a class for expanded clones.

14	TRBV10-3	TRBD1	TRBJ2-5	NA	CAIGDRGQTETQYF	TGTGCCATCGGGGACAGGGGCCAGACGGAGACCCAGTACTTC
14	TRBV6-5	NA	TRBJ1-5	NA	CASNAGDSNQPQHF	TGTGCCAGCAATGCAGGGGATAGCAATCAGCCCCAGCATTTT
15	TRBV7-9	NA	TRBJ2-1	NA	CASSSVSLTYNEQFF	TGTGCCAGCAGCTCCGTGAGCCTCACCTACAATGAGCAGTTCTTC
14	TRBV5-1	TRBD1	TRBJ1-1	NA	CASSPGQGYTEAFF	TGCGCCAGCAGCCCGGGACAGGGGTACACTGAAGCTTTCTTT
14	TRBV9	NA	TRBJ2-3	NA	CASALGGSTDTQYF	TGTGCCAGCGCGTTGGGGGGATCGACAGATACGCAGTATTTT
18	TRBV7-9	TRBD2	TRBJ2-1	few	CASSLASLGSGRANEQFF	TGTGCCAGCAGCTTAGCTTCCTTGGGGAGCGGGAGGGCCAATGAGCAGTTCTTC
12	TRBV28	NA	TRBJ1-3	NA	CATGAVQRTIYF	TGTGCCACAGGGGCTGTTCAACGCACCATATATTTT
14	TRBV13	TRBD1	TRBJ2-7	NA	CASSPRQGPSEQYF	TGTGCCAGCAGCCCACGACAGGGGCCCTCCGAGCAGTACTTC
15	TRBV5-1	NA	TRBJ2-2	NA	CASSLSSRNTGELFF	TGCGCCAGCAGCTTGTCCTCCCGTAACACCGGGGAGCTGTTTTTT
13	TRBV12-3/TRBV12-4	TRBD1	TRBJ1-5	once	CASSPDRVQPQHF	TGTGCCAGCAGTCCGGACAGGGTTCAGCCCCAGCATTTT
17	TRBV11-2	NA	TRBJ2-2	few	CASSSKGVVVGTGELFF	TGTGCCAGCAGCTCAAAGGGGGTGGTAGTAGGTACCGGGGAGCTGTTTTTT
17	TRBV24-1	NA	TRBJ2-1	NA	CATSDAGLKSSYNEQFF	TGTGCCACCAGTGATGCGGGACTTAAGAGCTCCTACAATGAGCAGTTCTTC
12	TRBV18	NA	TRBJ1-5	NA	CASAGDGQPQHF	TGTGCCAGCGCGGGGGATGGTCAGCCCCAGCATTTT
15	TRBV2	TRBD1	TRBJ2-2	NA	CASSRQGRATGELFF	TGTGCCAGCAGTCGACAGGGAAGGGCTACCGGGGAGCTGTTTTTT
13	TRBV30	TRBD1	TRBJ2-3	NA	CAWTGGPTDTQYF	TGTGCCTGGACAGGGGGACCCACAGATACGCAGTATTTT
12	TRBV6-2/TRBV6-3	NA	TRBJ2-3	NA	CASSYPADTQYF	TGTGCCAGCAGTTACCCCGCAGATACGCAGTATTTT
16	TRBV14	NA	TRBJ2-7	NA	CASSQRLWGGDYEQYF	TGTGCCAGCAGCCAAAGATTGTGGGGGGGCGATTACGAGCAGTACTTC
16	TRBV3-1/TRBV3-2	NA	TRBJ2-5	once	CASSQEGAGISETQYF	TGTGCCAGCAGCCAAGAAGGCGCAGGGATTAGTGAGACCCAGTACTTC
18	TRBV19	NA	TRBJ2-6	NA	CASKGGTAVLSGANVLTF	TGTGCCAGTAAAGGAGGGACAGCCGTCCTCTCTGGGGCCAACGTCCTGACTTTC
15	TRBV18	TRBD2	TRBJ2-7	NA	CASSPLSGSLSEQYF	TGTGCCAGCTCACCACTAAGCGGGAGTCTGTCCGAGCAGTACTTC